Each of the 30 T cell receptor beta chains below was sequenced from the same sample in a study of cytomegalovirus exposure and HLA in healthy donors. This PCR relied on a set of 60 Vbeta primers and 13 Jbeta primers. Sequenced by immunoSEQ multiplex PCR; TCRdb stores in-frame clones only, minus some. Here the sample spans around 75,000 clones, roughly 76% being singletons. The source material was PBMCs. These receptors all come from a man younger than 35 in good health and CMV-seronegative.

Only one count was recorded for this clone. V and J are TRBV29-1 and TRBJ2-1; D call uncertain. Trimming removed 3 bases at V and 9 bases at J, with 9 bases between. CDR1 is SQVTM, CDR2 ANQGSEA, per germline. The CDR3 extends over 11 amino acids. The CDR3 sequence is CSVEADSEQFF. The CDR3 DNA reads TGCAGCGTTGAGGCGGATAGTGAGCAGTTCTTC.

The rearrangement joins TRBV7-9 to TRBJ2-3, with 9 nucleotides matching TRBD2. The V gene's germline CDR1 is SEHNR and CDR2 FQNEAQ (reference sequence). The CDR3 extends over 15 amino acids. After removal of 1 base from V and 5 bases from J, the junction contained 4 bases not matched to a gene. CDR3 region: CASSLEAGGRDTQYF. The CDR3 nucleotides are TGTGCCAGCAGCTTAGAGGCGGGGGGGCGAGATACGCAGTATTTT.

The gene calls are TRBV7-9 and TRBJ2-3; D not certain. CDR3 length: 12 residues. CDR1 SEHNR and CDR2 FQNEAQ come from the germline V gene (reference sequence). V was clipped by 5 bases and J by 8 bases, with 11 bases between them. The CDR3 DNA is TGTGCCAGCAGCCCTCCGCTGGCTACGCAGTATTTT. This sequence encodes CASSPPLATQYF.

This clone was observed once. The chain has TRBV29-1 and TRBJ2-1, with 10 bases that match TRBD1. J was trimmed by 8 bases and V by 7 bases; bases with no gene match: 11. The CDR3 length is 14 residues. Looked up from germline, CDR1 is SQVTM and CDR2 is ANQGSEA. The CDR3 loop is CSALIRDRGYEQFF. CDR3 bases: TGCAGCGCACTCATCCGGGACAGGGGCTATGAGCAGTTCTTC.

This clone appeared once. V usage is TRBV19 and J usage is TRBJ1-4; no clear D gene. The germline gives CDR1 LNHDA, CDR2 SQIVND (reference sequence). V lost 5 bases, J lost 8 bases, and 15 bases lay in between. There are 14 residues in the CDR3. The CDR3 protein is CASSEQATGEKLFF. DNA for the CDR3: TGTGCCAGTAGTGAACAAGCCACGGGGGAAAAACTGTTTTTT.

This clone was detected only a few times. This chain uses TRBV9 with TRBJ1-2; D remains ambiguous. The CDR3 runs to 12 residues. Trimming shortened V by 4 bases and J by 8 bases, and 12 bases separated the two germline ends. CDR1 and CDR2 (germline): SGDLS, YYNGEE. The CDR3 DNA reads as TGTGCCAGCAGCATTAATCAAGAGGGCTACACCTTC. Translated: CASSINQEGYTF.

This chain connects TRBV5-4 to TRBJ1-2; tentative D call: TRBD1 (6 bases). This CDR3 spans 13 amino acids. V lost 4 bases and J lost 6, with 13 bases in between. Looked up from germline, CDR1 is SGHNT and CDR2 is YYREEE (reference sequence). In nucleotides, the CDR3 is TGTGCCAGCAGCAATACAGGGAGCGATGGCTACACCTTC. It yields the protein CASSNTGSDGYTF.

V gene TRBV5-1 combines with J gene TRBJ2-5; 12 bases fit TRBD2. The CDR3 runs 19 residues. From germline, CDR1 is SGHRS and CDR2 YFSETQ. With 0 bases clipped from V and 1 base from J, the junction kept 10 bases outside the gene matches. CDR3 region: CASSLVPPMTSGGQETQYF. For the CDR3, the DNA is TGCGCCAGCAGCTTGGTACCCCCTATGACTAGCGGGGGCCAAGAGACCCAGTACTTC.

A single count supports this clone. V gene TRBV18 combines with J gene TRBJ2-1; D might be TRBD2 (6 bases). The length of the CDR3 is 14 residues. V dropped 6 bases and J dropped 3 bases, with 12 bases sitting between them. CDR1 KGHSH and CDR2 LQKENI come from the germline V gene. The CDR3 reads CASSPRGNYNEQFF. Written as DNA, the CDR3 is TGTGCCAGCTCTCCTCGGGGGAACTACAATGAGCAGTTCTTC. Looking up the rest from reference TRBV18 and TRBJ2-1 gives the full variable domain: NAGVMQNPRHLVRRRGQEARLRCSPMKGHSHVYWYRQLPEEGLKFMVYLQKENIIDESGMPKERFSAEFPKEGPSILRIQQVVRGDSAAYFCASSPRGNYNEQFFGPGTRLTVL.

The V call is TRBV9, the J call TRBJ1-2; D remains unclear. The V gene lost 2 bases and the J gene lost 2 bases, with 7 bases spanning the gap. Germline V gene sequence: CDR1 SGDLS, CDR2 YYNGEE. The CDR3 is made up of 13 amino acids. The CDR3 sequence is CASSVYQNYGYTF. Written as DNA, the CDR3 is TGTGCCAGCAGCGTTTACCAGAACTATGGCTACACCTTC.

The chain links TRBV4-1 to TRBJ1-6; 9 bases align to TRBD1. Trimming took 4 bases from V and 6 from J; bases not matched to a gene: 7. CDR3 length: 16 residues. Germline V CDR1 and CDR2: MGHRA, YSYEKL. As DNA, the CDR3 is TGCGCCAGCAGCCCCCCTACAGGGGGCGGTAATTCACCCCTCCACTTT. This translates into CASSPPTGGGNSPLHF.

The chain employs TRBV4-3 and TRBJ2-7, with 16 bases that match TRBD2. CDR1 and CDR2 (germline): LGHNA, YSLEER. V was clipped by 4 bases and J by 2 bases; unmatched bases: 11. This CDR3 region has 19 residues. The CDR3 region is CASSPGLAGGPPTTYEQYV. The CDR3 nucleotides read TGCGCCAGCAGCCCGGGACTAGCGGGGGGGCCACCAACCACCTACGAGCAGTACGTC.

This clone was seen only a few times. V gene TRBV6-1 combines with J gene TRBJ1-5, with D maybe TRBD1 (6 bases). The CDR3 totals 15 residues. The germline CDR1 and CDR2 sequences are MNHNS and SASEGT. The V end lost 6 bases, the J end lost 5 bases, and 17 bases lay between the germline ends. The CDR3, as DNA: TGTGCCAGCAGAAGATCGGGACACCTTGATCAGCCCCAGCATTTT. Translation gives CASRRSGHLDQPQHF.

The rearrangement joins TRBV19 to TRBJ1-5, with D perhaps TRBD1 (5 bases). CDR3 length: 15 residues. Germline V gives CDR1 LNHDA, CDR2 SQIVND (reference sequence). Trimming removed 3 bases from V and 3 bases from J, with 12 bases in between. CDR3 nucleotides: TGTGCCAGTAGTATGAACAGGCTGGCCAATCAGCCCCAGCATTTT. This encodes CASSMNRLANQPQHF.

The V gene is TRBV12-5, the J gene TRBJ1-1, with D perhaps matching TRBD1 (5 bases). Germline CDR1 LGHNT, CDR2 FRNRAP. The CDR3 consists of 14 residues. The V and J ends lost 6 bases and 10 bases respectively, with 21 bases between them. DNA of the CDR3: TGTGCTAGTGGCTACAGGTGCCTTTGGGCAAGAGCTTTCTTT. Encoded protein: CASGYRCLWARAFF. Full variable domain (missing parts from reference TRBV12-5 and TRBJ1-1): DARVTQTPRHKVTEMGQEVTMRCQPILGHNTVFWYRQTMMQGLELLAYFRNRAPLDDSGMPKDRFSAEMPDATLATLKIQPSEPRDSAVYFCASGYRCLWARAFFGQGTRLTVV.

This clone showed up just a few times. The rearrangement joins TRBV2 to TRBJ1-6, with 8 positions matching TRBD1. In germline, CDR1 is SNHLY, CDR2 FYNNEI. The ends lost 6 bases at V and 10 bases at J; junction bases unmatched: 11. This CDR3 region has 15 residues. The CDR3 here is CASRDGAGGNSPLHF. The CDR3 region has the DNA TGTGCCAGCAGGGACGGGGCAGGGGGCAACTCACCCCTCCACTTT.

The chain combines TRBV2 with TRBJ1-2; D remains unclear. Deletions cut 4 bases from V and 1 base from J, with 7 bases between. Germline CDR1 reads SNHLY; CDR2 reads FYNNEI. The CDR3 length is 13 residues. CDR3 in amino acids: CASSVEDNYGYTF. The CDR3 DNA reads as TGTGCCAGCAGTGTCGAGGATAACTATGGCTACACCTTC.

J is TRBJ1-4 and V is TRBV5-5, with TRBD1 identical over 8 bases. CDR3 length equals 14 residues. Trimming cost V 3 bases and J 7 bases; bases outside gene matches: 5. Looked up from germline, CDR1 is SGHKS and CDR2 is YYEKEE (reference sequence). The CDR3 bases are TGTGCCAGCAGCTCAGGGGGCGCCGGTGAAAAACTGTTTTTT. This codes for CASSSGGAGEKLFF.

The chain joins TRBV7-9 to TRBJ1-2; D might be TRBD1 (6 bases). The V and J ends lost 1 base and 8 bases respectively, with 14 bases between them. Germline V gene data show CDR1 as SEHNR and CDR2 as FQNEAQ (reference sequence). This CDR3 has 14 residues. The CDR3 DNA follows: TGTGCCAGCAGCTTAGGCGGGGGGCGTGAAGGCTACACCTTC. Amino acid sequence: CASSLGGGREGYTF.

This clone was seen once. The chain combines TRBV5-3 with TRBJ1-1; weak D call: TRBD1 (6 bases). TRBV5-3 is marked as an open reading frame, function uncertain. V was shortened by 0 bases and J by 0 bases, with 24 bases between the two germline ends. The length of the CDR3 is 20 residues. The CDR3 DNA reads TGTGCCAGAAGCTTGGGTGGCCTGCGGGGGGCAGTGGGGATGAACACTGAAGCTTTCTTT. Translating gives CARSLGGLRGAVGMNTEAFF.

This clone was counted between two and nine times. This sequence joins TRBV15 and TRBJ2-1; the D gene is possibly TRBD1 (6 bases). V was pared by 8 bases and J by 4 bases, with 18 bases between. The CDR3 sequence is 15 residues long. Germline V gene data show CDR1 as LNHNV and CDR2 as YYDKDF (reference sequence). CDR3 DNA: TGTGCCACCGGGGAGATGGACAGCCTTTACAATGAGCAGTTCTTC. Translating gives CATGEMDSLYNEQFF.

This rearrangement joins TRBV7-6 to TRBJ2-2; 12 bases agree with TRBD2. The CDR3 extends over 15 amino acids. Germline assignment: CDR1 SGHVS and CDR2 FNYEAQ. V was clipped by 8 bases and J by 5 bases; unmatched bases: 6. CDR3 sequence: CASEGLAGTTGELFF. In DNA form, the CDR3 reads TGTGCCAGCGAGGGACTAGCGGGCACTACCGGGGAGCTGTTTTTT.

The chain recombines TRBV11-3 with TRBJ2-3, with 9 bases that match TRBD1. V lost 4 bases to trimming and J lost 10 bases; unmatched junction nucleotides: 6. Germline assignment: CDR1 SGHNT and CDR2 YENEEA. The length of the CDR3 is 13 residues. CDR3 sequence (DNA): TGTGCCAGCAGCTCGACGACAGGGGGAGCGCAGTATTTT. It codes for CASSSTTGGAQYF.

J is TRBJ1-1 and V is TRBV28; a weak D match, TRBD1 (6 bases). Deletions cut 11 bases from V and 2 bases from J, with 18 bases between. The germline gives CDR1 MDHEN, CDR2 SYDVKM. This CDR3 is 14 amino acids long. The CDR3 loop reads CACIAGAPNTEAFF. The DNA of the CDR3 is TGTGCCTGCATCGCAGGGGCGCCAAACACTGAAGCTTTCTTT. Variable domain in full (rest from reference TRBV28 and TRBJ1-1): DVKVTQSSRYLVKRTGEKVFLECVQDMDHENMFWYRQDPGLGLRLIYFSYDVKMKEKGDIPEGYSVSREKKERFSLILESASTNQTSMYLCACIAGAPNTEAFFGQGTRLTVV.

This clone was recorded once. The chain uses TRBV4-1 and TRBJ2-3; possibly TRBD2 for D (6 bases). Germline assignment: CDR1 MGHRA and CDR2 YSYEKL. CDR3 size: 16 residues. Trimming stripped 0 bases from V and 4 bases from J, with 14 bases between. The CDR3 DNA reads as TGCGCCAGCAGCCAAGAGATTAGCGGCATCCCAGATACGCAGTATTTT. Its protein is CASSQEISGIPDTQYF.

This clone occurred once. Written as DNA, the CDR3 is TGTGCCAGTAAAGCGGGGTTTGAGACAGATACGCAGTATTTT. It yields the protein CASKAGFETDTQYF. This sequence joins TRBV19 and TRBJ2-3; 7 bases are shared with TRBD2. The CDR3 consists of 14 residues. V lost 7 bases, J lost 3 bases, and 7 bases stayed unmatched. CDR1 is LNHDA, CDR2 SQIVND, per germline (reference sequence).

The chain combines TRBV19 with TRBJ1-2, with TRBD1 matching over 10 bases. The CDR3 is 15 amino acids. V lost 3 bases to trimming and J lost 4 bases; unmatched junction nucleotides: 5. The V gene's germline CDR1 is LNHDA and CDR2 SQIVND (reference sequence). The CDR3 DNA reads TGTGCCAGTAGTATGGGGGGACAGGGGACCTATGGCTACACCTTC. Encoded protein: CASSMGGQGTYGYTF.

Here the CDR3 DNA reads TGTGCCAGTAATAAGAGCCCCTACTATGGCTACACCTTC. Translation: CASNKSPYYGYTF. The chain recombines TRBV19 with TRBJ1-2; no definite D call. CDR1 is LNHDA and CDR2 is SQIVND in the germline V gene (reference sequence). Trimming removed 7 bases from V and 3 bases from J, with 12 bases in between. The CDR3 runs to 13 residues.

The chain combines TRBV10-3 with TRBJ1-6, with 10 nucleotides matching TRBD1. The CDR3 covers 17 residues. V gave up 3 bases and J gave up 5 bases; unmatched junction bases: 7. Germline-derived CDR1 and CDR2 are ENHRY and SYGVKD. The CDR3: CAISDLDRGANNSPLHF. Written as DNA, the CDR3 is TGTGCCATCAGTGATCTGGACAGGGGGGCAAATAATTCACCCCTCCACTTT.

The chain couples TRBV6-6 to TRBJ2-5; D call uncertain. Germline CDR1 is MNHNY and CDR2 is SVGAGI (reference sequence). The CDR3 is made up of 15 amino acids. V lost 7 bases, J lost 1 base, and 16 bases lay in between. In DNA, the CDR3 is TGTGCCAGCACCGAAGGAACAGCCCTCCAAGAGACCCAGTACTTC. Encoded protein: CASTEGTALQETQYF.